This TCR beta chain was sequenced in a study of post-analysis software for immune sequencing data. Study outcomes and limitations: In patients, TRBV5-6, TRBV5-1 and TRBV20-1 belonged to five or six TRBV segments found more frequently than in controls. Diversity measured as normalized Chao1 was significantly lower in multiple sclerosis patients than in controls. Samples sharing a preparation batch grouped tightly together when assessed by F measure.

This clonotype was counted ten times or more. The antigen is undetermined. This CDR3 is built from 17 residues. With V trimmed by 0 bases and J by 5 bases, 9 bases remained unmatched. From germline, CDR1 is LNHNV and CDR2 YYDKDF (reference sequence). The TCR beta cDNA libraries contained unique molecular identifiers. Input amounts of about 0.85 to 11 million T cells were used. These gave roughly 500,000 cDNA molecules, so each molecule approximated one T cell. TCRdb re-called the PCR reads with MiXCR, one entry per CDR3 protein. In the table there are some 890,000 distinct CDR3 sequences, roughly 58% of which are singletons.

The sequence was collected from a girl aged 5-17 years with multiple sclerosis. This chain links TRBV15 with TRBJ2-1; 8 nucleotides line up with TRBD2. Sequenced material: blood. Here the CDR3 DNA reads TGTGCCACCAGCAGAGACCCCGGGACTAGAAGGGACAATGAGCAGTTCTTC. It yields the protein CATSRDPGTRRDNEQFF.